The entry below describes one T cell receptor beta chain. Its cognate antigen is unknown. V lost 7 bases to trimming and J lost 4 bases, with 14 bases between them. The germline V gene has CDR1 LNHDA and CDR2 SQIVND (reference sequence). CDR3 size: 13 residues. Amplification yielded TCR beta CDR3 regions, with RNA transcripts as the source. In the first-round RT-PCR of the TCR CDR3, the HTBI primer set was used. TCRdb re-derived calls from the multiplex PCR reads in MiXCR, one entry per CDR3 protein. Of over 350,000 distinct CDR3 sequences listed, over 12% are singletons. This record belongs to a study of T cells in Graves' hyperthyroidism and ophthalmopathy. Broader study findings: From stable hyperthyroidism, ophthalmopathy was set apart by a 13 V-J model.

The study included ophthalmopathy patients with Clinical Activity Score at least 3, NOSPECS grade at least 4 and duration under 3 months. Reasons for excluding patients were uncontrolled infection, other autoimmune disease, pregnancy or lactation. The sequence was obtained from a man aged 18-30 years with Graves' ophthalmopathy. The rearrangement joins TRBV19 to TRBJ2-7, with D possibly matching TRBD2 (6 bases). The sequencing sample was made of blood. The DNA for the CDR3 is TGTGCCAGTACCTCCGGCGGGGAGTACGAGCAGTACTTC. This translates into CASTSGGEYEQYF.